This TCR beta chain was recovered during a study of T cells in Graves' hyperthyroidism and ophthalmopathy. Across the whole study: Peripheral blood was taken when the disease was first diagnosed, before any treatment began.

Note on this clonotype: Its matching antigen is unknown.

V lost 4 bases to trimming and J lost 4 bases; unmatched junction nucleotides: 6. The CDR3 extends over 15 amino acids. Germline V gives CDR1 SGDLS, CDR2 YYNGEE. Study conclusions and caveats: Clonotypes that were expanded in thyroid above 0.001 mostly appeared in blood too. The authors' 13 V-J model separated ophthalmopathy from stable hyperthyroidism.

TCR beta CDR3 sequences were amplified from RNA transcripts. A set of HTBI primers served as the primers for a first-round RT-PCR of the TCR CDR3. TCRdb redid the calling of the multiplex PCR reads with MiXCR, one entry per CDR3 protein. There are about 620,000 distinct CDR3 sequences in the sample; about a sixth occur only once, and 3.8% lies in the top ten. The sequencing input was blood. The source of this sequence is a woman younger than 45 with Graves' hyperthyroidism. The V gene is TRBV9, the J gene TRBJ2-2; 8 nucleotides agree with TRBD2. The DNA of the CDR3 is TGTGCCAGCAGCCCCCGGACTAGCCTCACCGGGGAGCTGTTTTTT. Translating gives CASSPRTSLTGELFF. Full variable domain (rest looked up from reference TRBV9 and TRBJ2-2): DSGVTQTPKHLITATGQRVTLRCSPRSGDLSVYWYQQSLDQGLQFLIQYYNGEERAKGNILERFSAQQFPDLHSELNLSSLELGDSALYFCASSPRTSLTGELFFGEGSRLTVL.